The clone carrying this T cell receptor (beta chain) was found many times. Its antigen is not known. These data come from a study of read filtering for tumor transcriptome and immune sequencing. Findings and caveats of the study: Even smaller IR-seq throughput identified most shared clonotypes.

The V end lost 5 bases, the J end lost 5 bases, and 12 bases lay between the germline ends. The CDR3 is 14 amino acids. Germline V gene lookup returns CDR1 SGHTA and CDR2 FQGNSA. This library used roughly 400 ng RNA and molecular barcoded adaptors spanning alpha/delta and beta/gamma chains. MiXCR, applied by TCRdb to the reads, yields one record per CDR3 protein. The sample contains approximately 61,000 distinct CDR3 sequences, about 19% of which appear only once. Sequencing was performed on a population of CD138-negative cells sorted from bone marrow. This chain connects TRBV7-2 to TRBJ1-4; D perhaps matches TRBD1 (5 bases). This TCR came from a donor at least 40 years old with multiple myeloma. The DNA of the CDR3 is TGTGCCAGCAGCCTGGGACGGAGAAATGAAAAACTGTTTTTT. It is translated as CASSLGRRNEKLFF.